This T cell receptor beta chain was captured by sequencing in a study of cytomegalovirus exposure and HLA in healthy donors. CDR1 SQVTM and CDR2 ANQGSEA come from the germline V gene. This CDR3 comprises 13 residues. The V segment lost 6 bases and the J segment 7 bases; nucleotides outside the gene matches: 8. Study-level findings and limits: For most subjects, TCR beta sequences were reported to predict HLA-A and HLA-B alleles with accuracy.

The PCR was carried out with 60 Vbeta primers and 13 Jbeta primers. Libraries were prepared by immunoSEQ multiplex PCR; TCRdb keeps only in-frame clonotypes and omits some of them. The profile shows approximately 170,000 clones, 74% of them singletons. This clone was seen more than once but under ten times. Its cognate antigen is unknown. This sequence joins TRBV29-1 and TRBJ2-3; TRBD1 aligns across 9 bases. What was sequenced was PBMCs. This TCR derives from a woman in her 30s in good health and CMV-seropositive. The CDR3: CSVPRQGGNTQYF. CDR3 coding DNA: TGCAGCGTACCTCGACAGGGGGGAAATACGCAGTATTTT.